Presented here are 14 T cell receptor beta chains from one specimen sequenced in a study of response to subunit inactivated influenza vaccine. One entry per CDR3 protein, called by TCRdb with MiXCR from the RT-PCR reads. The sample yields about 620,000 distinct CDR3 sequences, around 10% seen once. These data were also filed under a second study, of T cells expressing NK-cell markers. From that study: As the method of synthesis, 5'RACE template switching with UMIs yielded TCR beta cDNA.

Source: PBMCs from blood, taken on the day of vaccination. The receptors were gathered from a man in his forties or fifties who received an inactivated influenza vaccine.

The chain recombines TRBV3-1 with TRBJ2-5; 7 nucleotides match TRBD2. V was pared by 1 base and J by 1 base, with 3 bases of the junction left unmatched. CDR3 length equals 15 residues. Germline CDR1 is LGHDT and CDR2 is YNNKEL (reference sequence). The CDR3 protein is CASSQASGSQETQYF. Written as DNA, the CDR3 is TGTGCCAGCAGCCAAGCTAGCGGAAGCCAAGAGACCCAGTACTTC.

Ten or more counts support this clonotype. The chain carries TRBV5-1 and TRBJ2-7; D ambiguous. CDR1 SGHRS and CDR2 YFSETQ come from the germline V gene. The CDR3 loop spans 16 amino acids. Between the trimmed V and J ends, which lost 1 base and 3 bases, there was a span of 17 bases. CDR3 region: CASSLIWGNTVYEQYF. CDR3 coding DNA: TGCGCCAGCAGCTTGATTTGGGGTAACACGGTCTACGAGCAGTACTTC.

This clonotype has more than one count but fewer than ten. The chain recombines TRBV5-1 with TRBJ2-1, with 7 bases that match TRBD1. The CDR3 sequence is 11 residues long. The germline V gene has CDR1 SGHRS and CDR2 YFSETQ. Unmatched junction bases numbered 3, after V lost 7 bases and J lost 8 bases. CDR3 nucleotide sequence: TGCGCCAGCGGACAGGCGGATGAGCAGTTCTTC. Translating gives CASGQADEQFF.

The chain is built from TRBV5-1 and TRBJ2-5, with D possibly being TRBD2 (5 bases). This CDR3 has 14 amino acids. Germline loops: CDR1 SGHRS, CDR2 YFSETQ. The V and J ends lost 1 base and 4 bases respectively, with 11 bases between them. In nucleotides, the CDR3 is TGCGCCAGCAGCTTGAAGCACGGAGGAGAGACCCAGTACTTC. This gives the protein CASSLKHGGETQYF.

This clonotype was counted a few times. CDR3 loop: CASSLESASPDTQYF. CDR3 DNA sequence: TGCGCCAGCAGCTTGGAGTCGGCTAGCCCAGATACGCAGTATTTT. The gene calls are TRBV5-1 and TRBJ2-3; TRBD2 might be the D (5 bases). V lost 0 bases and J lost 4, with 12 bases in between. CDR3 length: 15 residues. Germline CDR1 is SGHRS and CDR2 is YFSETQ. The complete variable domain, with remaining parts taken from reference TRBV5-1 and TRBJ2-3, reads KAGVTQTPRYLIKTRGQQVTLSCSPISGHRSVSWYQQTPGQGLQFLFEYFSETQRNKGNFPGRFSGRQFSNSRSEMNVSTLELGDSALYLCASSLESASPDTQYFGPGTRLTVL.

This clonotype has only a few counts. The CDR3 spells CASSPTPGQGTYEQYF. Written as DNA, the CDR3 is TGTGCCAGCAGCCCGACCCCGGGACAGGGAACGTACGAGCAGTACTTC. This rearrangement joins TRBV11-2 to TRBJ2-7; 9 nucleotides agree with TRBD1. CDR1 SGHAT and CDR2 FQNNGV come from the germline V gene. The trim removed 5 bases at V and 4 bases at J, leaving 12 bases unmatched. The CDR3 is 16 residues long.

The V and J genes are TRBV5-1 and TRBJ2-7, with D perhaps matching TRBD1 or TRBD2 (6 bases each). Per the germline V gene, CDR1 is SGHRS and CDR2 is YFSETQ. V gave up 0 bases and J gave up 6 bases, with 19 bases separating them. This CDR3 has 16 amino acids. The CDR3 DNA reads TGCGCCAGCAGCTTGGCGGCAGGGGAGGCTTGGTCCGAGCAGTACTTC. Its translation: CASSLAAGEAWSEQYF.

The chain couples TRBV4-3 to TRBJ2-5, with unresolved D. Between the trimmed V and J ends, which lost 3 bases and 4 bases, there was a span of 6 bases. The germline CDR1 and CDR2 sequences are LGHNA and YSLEER. This CDR3 has 12 residues. The DNA for the CDR3 is TGCGCCAGCAGCCACCCGGGAGAGACCCAGTACTTC. This codes for CASSHPGETQYF.

The chain combines TRBV20-1 with TRBJ2-1; TRBD2 agrees at 7 bases. Germline-derived CDR1 and CDR2 are DFQATT and SNEGSKA (reference sequence). Trimming cost V 5 bases and J 8 bases; bases outside gene matches: 12. The CDR3 covers 14 residues. The chain's CDR3 is CSALTGTGGDEQFF. Here the CDR3 DNA reads TGCAGTGCTCTGACCGGGACTGGGGGGGATGAGCAGTTCTTC.

The V gene is TRBV7-9, the J gene TRBJ1-2; TRBD1 matches at 7 bases. V shed 4 bases, J shed 9 bases, and the junction held 8 bases outside the gene matches. The germline CDR1 and CDR2 sequences are SEHNR and FQNEAQ (reference sequence). The CDR3 extends over 13 amino acids. In DNA, the CDR3 is TGTGCCAGCAGCTCCCAATTACAGGGGAGCTACACCTTC. Translation gives CASSSQLQGSYTF.

Only a few counts were recorded for this clonotype. The rearrangement links TRBV10-3 to TRBJ2-1; the match to TRBD2 covers 7 bases. The CDR3 has 18 amino acids. With 6 bases clipped from V and 0 bases from J, the junction kept 14 bases outside the gene matches. In germline, CDR1 is ENHRY, CDR2 SYGVKD. The CDR3 nucleotides read TGTGCCATCAGGGGCGGTGGGGGGGGAGGTTCCTCCTACAATGAGCAGTTCTTC. As protein: CAIRGGGGGGSSYNEQFF.

This clonotype was detected a few times. The chain combines TRBV3-1 with TRBJ1-1, with D possibly being TRBD1 (6 bases). The CDR3 is made up of 15 amino acids. Germline CDR1 reads LGHDT; CDR2 reads YNNKEL (reference sequence). Trimming cost V 6 bases and J 5 bases, with 19 bases left between them. CDR3 nucleotides: TGTGCCAGCAGTAACTACGGGGGCGGGAGAACTGAAGCTTTCTTT. Amino acids: CASSNYGGGRTEAFF.

This clonotype was observed a few times. The rearrangement uses TRBV6-5 and TRBJ1-5, with D perhaps TRBD1 (5 bases). Between the trimmed V and J ends, which lost 0 bases and 7 bases, there was a span of 13 bases. This CDR3 spans 15 amino acids. Per the germline V gene, CDR1 is MNHEY and CDR2 is SVGAGI. The CDR3 coding sequence is TGTGCCAGCAGTTACTCCGGCAGGGAGGGACAGCCCCAGCATTTT. Residues: CASSYSGREGQPQHF.

V and J are TRBV5-1 and TRBJ2-1; D possibly uses TRBD1 or TRBD2 (6 bases each). V lost 2 bases and J lost 7, with 13 bases in between. The CDR3 contains 14 residues. Germline V gene sequence: CDR1 SGHRS, CDR2 YFSETQ. CDR3 coding DNA: TGCGCCAGCAGCTTAGGGGGGACGGGGAATGAGCAGTTCTTC. Its protein product is CASSLGGTGNEQFF.